The sequence of this TCR beta chain was determined in a study of patients and donors after allogeneic stem cell transplantation. Germline CDR1 SNHLY, CDR2 FYNNEI. The CDR3 runs to 15 residues. V dropped 7 bases and J dropped 1 base, with 13 bases sitting between them. MiXCR, run by TCRdb on the RT-PCR reads, gives a single entry per CDR3 protein. The repertoire holds roughly 960,000 distinct CDR3 sequences, roughly 18% seen once, with 5% to 7.5% in the top ten. The chain is built from TRBV2 and TRBJ2-2; D possibly corresponds to TRBD2 (5 bases). The material sequenced was blood, either unsorted or a sorted T cell fraction (not recorded which). The TCR was taken from a human donor who was either an allogeneic HSCT recipient or a stem cell or donor lymphocyte infusion donor (not recorded which). It is not recorded whose cells these are; they may come from a transplant donor. CDR3 DNA sequence: TGTGCCAGCATCGGCGGGCCCCAGAACACCGGGGAGCTGTTTTTT. It encodes CASIGGPQNTGELFF. The full variable domain, in which reference TRBV2 and TRBJ2-2 provide the parts outside the CDR3, is EPEVTQTPSHQVTQMGQEVILRCVPISNHLYFYWYRQILGQKVEFLVSFYNNEISEKSEIFDDQFSVERPDGSNFTLKIRSTKLEDSAMYFCASIGGPQNTGELFFGEGSRLTVL.